Sequencing of this T cell receptor beta chain was carried out in a study of vaccination effects on CD4 cells after COVID-19. In the study overall: The second dose preceded post-vaccine samples by a median of 72 days.

Here immunoSEQ multiplex PCR was the method, and the copy in TCRdb shows in-frame clones only, minus some. The repertoire holds around 32,000 clones, with around 70% as singletons. About this clone: Its matching antigen is unknown.

The CDR3 is made up of 15 amino acids. Germline V CDR1 and CDR2: SEHNR, FQNEAQ (reference sequence). J was trimmed by 2 bases and V by 5 bases; bases with no gene match: 5. Within the ViraFEST assay, antigen-specific CD4+ T cells underwent expansion with viral peptide pools prior to sequencing. Around day 10 of culture, CD4+ T cells were separated out. Of the BNT162b2 and mRNA-1273 vaccines, participants received two doses of one or the other. Cells had half their medium changed to IL-2 medium on days 3 and 7. The TCR comes from a human donor who received a COVID-19 vaccine. The material was CD4+ T cells from PBMCs cultured with HCoV-229E spike peptides, obtained after COVID-19 vaccination. V and J are TRBV7-9 and TRBJ2-3; 9 bases agree with TRBD2. The DNA for the CDR3 is TGTGCCAGCAGCCTTAGCGGGGGCCACACAGATACGCAGTATTTT. Encoded protein: CASSLSGGHTDTQYF.